The 32 T cell receptor beta chains given below trace back to one sample, sequenced in a study of tumor-infiltrating lymphocytes in primary liver carcinoma. From 500 to 600 ng of total RNA, TCR beta-specific cDNA was reverse-transcribed using a constant-region primer. Each TCR beta library was derived from three nested multiplex PCR rounds that employed slightly modified ARM-PCR. The first two PCR rounds, roughly 10 cycles each, used TRBV1-TRBV30 forward primers and a C-beta reverse primer. Via MiXCR, TCRdb re-called the multiplex PCR reads, giving one row per CDR3 protein. The sample records approximately 340,000 distinct CDR3 sequences, less than 65% being singletons. Researchers drew blood RNA from unsorted whole blood and extracted germline DNA as well. Material: peripheral blood. These receptors all come from a man aged 35 to 55 with primary liver carcinoma and hepatitis B virus infection.

Concerning this clonotype itself: Its ends do not fully match the called genes, so a read error is possible. The V and J genes are TRBV6-2 or TRBV6-3 and TRBJ2-1; D gene ambiguous. In germline, CDR1 is MNHEY, CDR2 SVGEGT. This CDR3 contains 11 residues. Here the CDR3 reads CVSSYYNEQFF. As DNA, the CDR3 is TGTGTCAGCAGTTACTACAATGAGCAGTTCTTC.

As regards this clonotype: The junction and the germline gene differ at one end; a read error may be behind it. The chain joins TRBV11-2 to TRBJ2-4, with a tentative D call TRBD1 (5 bases). CDR1 is SGHAT, CDR2 FQNNGV, per germline. This CDR3 is 18 amino acids long. The CDR3 spells CVSSPTGASTVTKSIEYF. The CDR3, as DNA: TGTGTCAGCAGCCCAACTGGGGCTTCCACGGTGACCAAAAGCATTGAGTACTTC. The full variable domain, its missing parts supplied by reference TRBV11-2 and TRBJ2-4, is EAGVAQSPRYKIIEKRQSVAFWCNPISGHATLYWYQQILGQGPKLLIQFQNNGVVDDSQLPKDRFSAERLKGVDSTLKIQPAKLEDSAVYLCVSSPTGASTVTKSIEYFGAGTRLSVL.

The J gene is TRBJ2-1, the V gene TRBV6-1, with 8 bases lining up with TRBD2. Germline lookup yields CDR1 MNHNS and CDR2 SASEGT. J gave up 2 bases and V 3 bases, and 3 bases lay outside the gene matches. The CDR3 totals 15 residues. The CDR3, as DNA: TGTGCCAGCAGTGATACGGGAGGGACCTACAATGAGCAGTTCTTC. Translating it yields CASSDTGGTYNEQFF.

This clonotype was picked up many times. The rearrangement links TRBV5-5 to TRBJ2-2, with 7 bases fitting TRBD1. The CDR3 length is 15 residues. The germline CDR1 and CDR2 sequences are SGHKS and YYEKEE (reference sequence). Unmatched junction bases numbered 1, after V lost 1 base and J lost 1 base. CDR3 amino acids: CASSLRQGNTGELFF. The CDR3 region has the DNA TGTGCCAGCAGCTTGAGACAGGGGAACACCGGGGAGCTGTTTTTT.

This clonotype was seen repeatedly, ten times or more. The V call is TRBV10-3, the J call TRBJ2-5; D gene uncertain. Per the germline V gene, CDR1 is ENHRY and CDR2 is SYGVKD. Deletions cut 2 bases from V and 0 bases from J, with 4 bases between. This CDR3 comprises 13 residues. CDR3 amino acids: CAISEGHQETQYF. The CDR3 DNA sequence: TGTGCCATCAGTGAGGGGCACCAAGAGACCCAGTACTTC.

The chain employs TRBV5-1 and TRBJ2-7, with a tentative D call TRBD1 (5 bases). The CDR3 has 14 residues. The germline gives CDR1 SGHRS, CDR2 YFSETQ. Trimming took 4 bases from V and 4 from J, leaving 15 bases between them. CDR3: CASSMTVPGYEQYF. CDR3 coding DNA: TGCGCCAGCAGCATGACAGTTCCAGGTTACGAGCAGTACTTC.

V usage is TRBV11-2 and J usage is TRBJ2-7; D uncertain. Per the germline V gene, CDR1 is SGHAT and CDR2 is FQNNGV. The CDR3 has 14 residues. CDR3 sequence (DNA): TGTGGCAGTTTTAGAGCGCGCAGCTCCTACGAGCAGTACTTC. It encodes CGSFRARSSYEQYF.

To note about this clonotype: At one of its ends the junction is not consistent with the germline gene, which may arise from a read error. This chain connects TRBV11-2 to TRBJ2-7; D gene unclear. The CDR3 consists of 12 residues. Germline CDR1 SGHAT, CDR2 FQNNGV. The CDR3 loop reads CANSLESYEQYF. The CDR3 DNA sequence: TGTGCCAACAGCTTAGAGAGTTACGAGCAGTACTTC.

In the case of this clonotype: A much bigger clone sits one base away, suggesting this may be a read error. The V and J genes are TRBV10-3 and TRBJ2-4; D not certain. Germline V gene lookup returns CDR1 ENHRY and CDR2 SYGVKD. V was clipped by 7 bases and J by 8 bases, with 15 bases between them. This CDR3 region has 13 residues. Here the CDR3 reads CAIKGWLKDIQYF. Here the CDR3 DNA reads TGTGCCATCAAAGGGTGGTTAAAAGACATTCAGTACTTC.

With respect to this clonotype: Germline is not matched at one junction end, which may reflect a read error. The chain combines TRBV5-1 with TRBJ2-7; D is uncertain. The germline V gene encodes CDR1 SGHRS and CDR2 YFSETQ. CDR3 length: 14 residues. The CDR3 nucleotides read TGCGCCAACAGCTTGAATGGAGACATCTACGAGCAGTACTTC. Translated, it gives CANSLNGDIYEQYF.

To note about this clonotype: Relative to the germline gene, one junction end is altered; a read error may explain this. The chain is built from TRBV11-2 and TRBJ2-2, with 7 bases fitting TRBD1. CDR1 SGHAT and CDR2 FQNNGV come from the germline V gene. CDR3 length equals 15 residues. The CDR3 nucleotides are TGTGCCGGCAGCTTAGATAGGGGGCGGGCCGGGGAGCTGTTTTTT. Protein product: CAGSLDRGRAGELFF.

The chain links TRBV11-2 to TRBJ1-4; no clear D. CDR1 and CDR2 from the germline V gene are SGHAT and FQNNGV. Trimming shortened V by 5 bases and J by 5 bases, and 12 bases separated the two germline ends. The CDR3 contains 14 residues. CDR3 residues: CASSVKVVNEKLFF. CDR3 DNA sequence: TGTGCCAGCAGCGTTAAAGTGGTCAATGAAAAACTGTTTTTT. The complete variable domain, with remaining parts taken from reference TRBV11-2 and TRBJ1-4, reads EAGVAQSPRYKIIEKRQSVAFWCNPISGHATLYWYQQILGQGPKLLIQFQNNGVVDDSQLPKDRFSAERLKGVDSTLKIQPAKLEDSAVYLCASSVKVVNEKLFFGSGTQLSVL.

The rearrangement uses TRBV6-2 or TRBV6-3 and TRBJ2-5, with 7 bases that match TRBD1. Germline CDR1 MNHEY, CDR2 SVGEGT. The junction had 5 bases not matched to a gene; V was cut back by 5 bases and J by 2 bases. The CDR3 has 14 amino acids. The CDR3 sequence: CASSNRGRQETQYF. CDR3 nucleotide sequence: TGTGCCAGCAGTAACAGGGGACGACAAGAGACCCAGTACTTC.

Comment on this clonotype: A read error is possible here, since a much larger clone lies one base away. This chain links TRBV6-5 with TRBJ2-7; D is uncertain. Germline V lookup: CDR1 MNHEY, CDR2 SVGAGI. The CDR3 loop spans 14 amino acids. CDR3 loop: CVSPWLNTPYEQYF. CDR3 DNA: TGTGTCAGCCCATGGCTAAACACGCCCTACGAGCAGTACTTC.

The genes are TRBV19 and TRBJ2-7, with D possibly being TRBD2 (6 bases). Trimming took off 3 bases at V and 7 bases at J, with 16 bases between the two ends. CDR1 and CDR2 (germline): LNHDA, SQIVND (reference sequence). The CDR3 length is 14 residues. The CDR3 here is CASSIGSGEEEQYF. The CDR3 bases are TGTGCCAGTAGTATCGGGTCGGGAGAGGAGGAGCAGTACTTC.

Turning to this clonotype: The junction departs from germline at one end; a sequencing error may be responsible. The rearrangement joins TRBV11-2 to TRBJ1-1, with D possibly TRBD1 on 6 matching bases. This CDR3 is built from 16 residues. Germline V CDR1 and CDR2: SGHAT, FQNNGV. CDR3 in amino acids: CASGLGQGTLGTEAFF. The CDR3 region has the DNA TGTGCCAGCGGCTTAGGGCAGGGGACGCTGGGGACTGAAGCTTTCTTT.

The genes are TRBV11-2 and TRBJ2-7; D gene uncertain. The CDR3 length is 15 residues. Per germline, CDR1 SGHAT and CDR2 FQNNGV. CDR3 sequence reads: CVRSRRADSSYEQYF. The CDR3, as DNA: TGTGTCAGGAGCCGTCGGGCGGATAGCTCCTACGAGCAGTACTTC.

The table lists this clonotype with a count of one. A much larger clone differs from this one at a single base, so this may be a read error. This chain uses TRBV6-5 with TRBJ2-7; D not certain. Per the germline V gene, CDR1 is MNHEY and CDR2 is SVGAGI. V gave up 0 bases and J gave up 2 bases, with 11 bases separating them. The CDR3 contains 15 residues. CDR3 coding DNA: TGTGCCAGCAGTTACTCGAGAGCGAAGCCCTACGAGCAGTACTTC. This gives the protein CASSYSRAKPYEQYF.

This clonotype was recorded only once. The junction and the germline gene differ at one end; a read error may be behind it. The rearrangement joins TRBV6-5 to TRBJ1-1; D gene unclear. The CDR3 sequence is 15 residues long. From germline, CDR1 is MNHEY and CDR2 SVGAGI. CDR3 in amino acids: CASNSAGSVKLEAFF. DNA of the CDR3: TGTGCCAGCAATTCAGCAGGCTCAGTTAAACTTGAAGCCTTCTTT.

The CDR3 here is CASIPIGQGATGELFF. CDR3 DNA sequence: TGTGCCAGCATCCCGATTGGACAGGGGGCCACCGGGGAGCTGTTTTTT. The chain employs TRBV7-9 and TRBJ2-2, with 11 bases fitting TRBD1. This CDR3 has 16 residues. Looked up from germline, CDR1 is SEHNR and CDR2 is FQNEAQ (reference sequence). The trim removed 7 bases at V and 4 bases at J, leaving 8 bases unmatched.

As for this clonotype: This may come from a read error, since a much larger clone is one base off. V and J are TRBV6-5 and TRBJ2-1; no clear D gene. Germline V gene data show CDR1 as MNHEY and CDR2 as SVGAGI. V lost 6 bases and J lost 2, with 14 bases in between. The length of the CDR3 is 15 residues. The CDR3 DNA follows: TGTGCCAGCAGCGTCACGAGGCGCCCCTACAATGAGCAGTTCTTC. This gives the protein CASSVTRRPYNEQFF.

This clonotype was seen a single time. The chain is built from TRBV7-9 and TRBJ2-5; possibly TRBD1 for D (6 bases). The CDR3 sequence is 18 residues long. V was trimmed by 4 bases and J by 4 bases, leaving 25 bases between them. From germline, CDR1 is SEHNR and CDR2 FQNEAQ (reference sequence). CDR3 protein: CASSSVTGGVGSPETQYF. Here the CDR3 DNA reads TGTGCCAGCAGCTCCGTGACAGGCGGAGTGGGAAGTCCAGAGACCCAGTACTTC. Drawing the rest from reference TRBV7-9 and TRBJ2-5, the complete variable domain is DTGVSQNPRHKITKRGQNVTFRCDPISEHNRLYWYRQTLGQGPEFLTYFQNEAQLEKSRLLSDRFSAERPKGSFSTLEIQRTEQGDSAMYLCASSSVTGGVGSPETQYFGPGTRLLVL.

This chain links TRBV11-2 with TRBJ1-3, with no clear D. Germline loops: CDR1 SGHAT, CDR2 FQNNGV. The CDR3 length is 16 residues. V lost 7 bases and J 4 bases, leaving 20 bases between the germline ends. CDR3 sequence: CASNSPWVREGNTIYF. CDR3 nucleotide sequence: TGTGCCAGCAACTCCCCTTGGGTAAGGGAGGGAAACACCATATATTTT.

This clonotype was counted only a few times. The chain joins TRBV14 to TRBJ2-5; the D is unclear. This CDR3 region has 15 residues. CDR1 is SGHDN and CDR2 is FVKESK in the germline V gene. Trimming removed 0 bases from V and 2 bases from J, with 10 bases in between. The CDR3 DNA is TGTGCCAGCAGCCAAGAATTTGCCTCACAAGAGACCCAGTACTTC. Translated: CASSQEFASQETQYF. The variable domain in full, with the rest retrieved from reference TRBV14 and TRBJ2-5, is EAGVTQFPSHSVIEKGQTVTLRCDPISGHDNLYWYRRVMGKEIKFLLHFVKESKQDESGMPNNRFLAERTGGTYSTLKVQPAELEDSGVYFCASSQEFASQETQYFGPGTRLLVL.

The rearrangement links TRBV30 to TRBJ2-1; the D is unclear. Germline values: CDR1 GTSNPN, CDR2 SVGIG (reference sequence). CDR3 size: 13 residues. V was cut by 4 bases and J by 10 bases, with 17 bases left in between. CDR3 nucleotides: TGTGCCTGGACCTCAATGGGCGGCGGAGAGCAGTTCTTC. Translation: CAWTSMGGGEQFF.

In the case of this clonotype: Germline is not matched at one junction end, which may reflect a read error. The rearrangement links TRBV12-3 or TRBV12-4 to TRBJ2-5; D might be TRBD1 or TRBD2, each matching 5 bases. The end of the DNA fits TRBJ2-1 better, so the J call may be wrong. CDR3 length: 11 residues. The CDR3 coding sequence is TGTTCCAGCAGTTTAGAGGGGACCCAGTTCTTC. This encodes CSSSLEGTQFF.

Worth noting for this clonotype: One junction end does not reproduce the germline sequence, and a read error may be involved. This sequence joins TRBV5-4 and TRBJ2-1; 9 bases are a match to TRBD2. CDR3 size: 15 residues. Germline assignment: CDR1 SGHNT and CDR2 YYREEE (reference sequence). CDR3 in DNA: TGTGCCAGCAGTTTCTCTAGCGGGGCTGTGAATGAGCAGCTCTTC. Translated, it gives CASSFSSGAVNEQLF.

At least ten counts were recorded for this clonotype. The chain uses TRBV6-5 and TRBJ2-5, with 8 bases that match TRBD1. Per the germline V gene, CDR1 is MNHEY and CDR2 is SVGAGI. Trimming took 6 bases from V and 1 from J; bases not matched to a gene: 4. The CDR3 sequence is 14 residues long. CDR3 amino acids: CASRADRAQETQYF. As DNA, the CDR3 is TGTGCCAGCAGAGCGGACAGGGCCCAAGAGACCCAGTACTTC.

Details on this clonotype: Being one base from a much bigger clone, this may be a read error. This chain links TRBV4-1 with TRBJ2-1, with D perhaps being TRBD1 or TRBD2 (6 bases each). The CDR3 runs to 16 residues. The V end was cut by 4 bases, the J end by 13 bases, with 26 bases between. The germline V gene has CDR1 MGHRA and CDR2 YSYEKL. CDR3 region: CASSPVMRAEGGDQFF. CDR3 in DNA: TGCGCCAGCAGCCCAGTAATGAGAGCCGAGGGGGGTGATCAGTTCTTC.

Remarks on this clonotype: This may arise from a read error, as a much more abundant clone is one base away. The chain carries TRBV4-1 and TRBJ1-4; D not resolved. The V gene's germline CDR1 is MGHRA and CDR2 YSYEKL. The CDR3 sequence is 15 residues long. The CDR3 DNA follows: TGCGCCAACAGCCAAGACCGGGGAAGTTTGGGAAAACTGTTTTTT. It specifies CANSQDRGSLGKLFF.

This clonotype was counted ten times or more. The V call is TRBV4-3, the J call TRBJ1-1; TRBD1 matches at 8 bases. The V gene end was trimmed by 3 bases and the J gene end by 0 bases; junction bases not matched to a gene: 15. Germline V lookup: CDR1 LGHNA, CDR2 YSLEER. This CDR3 is built from 19 residues. The CDR3 DNA follows: TGCGCCAGCAGCCACCTTTCATTCAACAGGGGGAGGATGAACACTGAAGCTTTCTTT. Translation: CASSHLSFNRGRMNTEAFF.

This clonotype was recorded at least ten times. This chain uses TRBV11-2 with TRBJ2-5, with D possibly TRBD1 on 6 matching bases. This CDR3 is built from 15 residues. Per the germline V gene, CDR1 is SGHAT and CDR2 is FQNNGV. Trimming stripped 1 base from V and 5 bases from J, with 14 bases between. For the CDR3, the DNA is TGTGCCAGCAGCTTAGGCCAGGGGCGGTGGGAGACCCAGTACTTC. This translates into CASSLGQGRWETQYF.